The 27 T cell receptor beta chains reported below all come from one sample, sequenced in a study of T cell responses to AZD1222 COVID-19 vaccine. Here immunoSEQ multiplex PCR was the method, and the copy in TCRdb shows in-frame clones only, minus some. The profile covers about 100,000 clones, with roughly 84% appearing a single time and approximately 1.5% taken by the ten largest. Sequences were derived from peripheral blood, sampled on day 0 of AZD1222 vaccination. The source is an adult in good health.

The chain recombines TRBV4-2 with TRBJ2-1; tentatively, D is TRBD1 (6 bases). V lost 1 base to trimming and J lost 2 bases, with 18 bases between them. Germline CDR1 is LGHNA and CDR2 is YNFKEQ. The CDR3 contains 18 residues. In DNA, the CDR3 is TGTGCCAGCAGCCAAGCTATAGGGGGATCCGGGCCCTACAATGAGCAGTTCTTC. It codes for CASSQAIGGSGPYNEQFF.

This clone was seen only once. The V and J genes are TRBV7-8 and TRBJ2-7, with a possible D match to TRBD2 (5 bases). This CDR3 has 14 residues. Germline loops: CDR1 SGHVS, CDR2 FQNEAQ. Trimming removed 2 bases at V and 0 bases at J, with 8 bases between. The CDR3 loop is CASSLPGSSYEQYF. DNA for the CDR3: TGTGCCAGCAGCTTACCTGGGAGCTCCTACGAGCAGTACTTC.

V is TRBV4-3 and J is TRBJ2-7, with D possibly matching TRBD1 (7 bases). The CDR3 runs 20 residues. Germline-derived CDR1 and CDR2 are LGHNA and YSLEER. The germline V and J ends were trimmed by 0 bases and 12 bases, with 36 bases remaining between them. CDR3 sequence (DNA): TGCGCCAGCAGCCAAGATCTTAGGAGGGGGCTAGCTGAGGGTTTCATGCCAGTGTACTTC. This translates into CASSQDLRRGLAEGFMPVYF.

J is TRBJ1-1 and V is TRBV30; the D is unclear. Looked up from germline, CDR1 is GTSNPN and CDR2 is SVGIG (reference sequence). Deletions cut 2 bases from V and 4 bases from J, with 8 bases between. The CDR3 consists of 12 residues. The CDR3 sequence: CAWSFGSTEAFF. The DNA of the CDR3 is TGTGCCTGGAGTTTTGGTTCCACTGAAGCTTTCTTT. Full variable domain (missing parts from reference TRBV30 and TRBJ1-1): SQTIHQWPATLVQPVGSPLSLECTVEGTSNPNLYWYRQAAGRGLQLLFYSVGIGQISSEVPQNLSASRPQDRQFILSSKKLLLSDSGFYLCAWSFGSTEAFFGQGTRLTVV.

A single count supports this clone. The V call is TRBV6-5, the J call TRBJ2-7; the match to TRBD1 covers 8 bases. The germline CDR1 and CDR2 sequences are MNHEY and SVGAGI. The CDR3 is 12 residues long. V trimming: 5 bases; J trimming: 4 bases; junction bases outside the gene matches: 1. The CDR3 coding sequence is TGTGCCAGCAGTAGACAGGGGTACGAGCAGTACTTC. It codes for CASSRQGYEQYF.

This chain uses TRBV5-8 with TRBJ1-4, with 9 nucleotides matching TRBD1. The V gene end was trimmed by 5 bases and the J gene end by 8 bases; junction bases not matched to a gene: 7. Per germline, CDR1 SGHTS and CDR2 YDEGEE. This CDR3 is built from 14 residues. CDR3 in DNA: TGTGCCAGCAGTAAGGGACAGGGAGTCGAAAAACTGTTTTTT. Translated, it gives CASSKGQGVEKLFF.

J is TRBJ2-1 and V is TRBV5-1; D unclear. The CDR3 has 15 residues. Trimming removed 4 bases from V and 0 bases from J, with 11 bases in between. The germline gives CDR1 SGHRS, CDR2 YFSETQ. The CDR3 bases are TGCGCCAGCAGCGAGGCGGTCAGCTCCTACAATGAGCAGTTCTTC. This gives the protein CASSEAVSSYNEQFF.

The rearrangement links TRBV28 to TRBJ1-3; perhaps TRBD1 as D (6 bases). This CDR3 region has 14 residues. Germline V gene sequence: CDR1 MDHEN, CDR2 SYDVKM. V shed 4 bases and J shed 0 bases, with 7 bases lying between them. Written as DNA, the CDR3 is TGTGCCAGCAGTTGGGACAACTCTGGAAACACCATATATTTT. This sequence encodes CASSWDNSGNTIYF.

CDR3 coding DNA: TGTGCCAGTAGTTGGGGACTAGCGGGAGGCAATGAGCAGTTCTTC. This encodes CASSWGLAGGNEQFF. The gene calls are TRBV19 and TRBJ2-1; 15 bases fit TRBD2. The germline V gene has CDR1 LNHDA and CDR2 SQIVND (reference sequence). The CDR3 is made up of 15 amino acids. Trimming took 5 bases from V and 6 from J; bases not matched to a gene: 2.

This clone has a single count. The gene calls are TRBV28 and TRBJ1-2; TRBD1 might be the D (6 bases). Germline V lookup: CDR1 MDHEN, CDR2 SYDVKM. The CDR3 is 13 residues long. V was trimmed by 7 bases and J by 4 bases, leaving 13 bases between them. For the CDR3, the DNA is TGTGCCAGCACCTATCGGGGGCCCTATGGCTACACCTTC. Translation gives CASTYRGPYGYTF.

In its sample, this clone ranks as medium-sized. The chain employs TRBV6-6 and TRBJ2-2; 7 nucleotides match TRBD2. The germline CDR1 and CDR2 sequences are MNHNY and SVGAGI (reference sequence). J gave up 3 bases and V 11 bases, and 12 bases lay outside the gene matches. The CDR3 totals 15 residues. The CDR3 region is CAGARGGLYTGELFF. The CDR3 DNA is TGTGCCGGAGCTCGGGGAGGGCTTTACACCGGGGAGCTGTTTTTT.

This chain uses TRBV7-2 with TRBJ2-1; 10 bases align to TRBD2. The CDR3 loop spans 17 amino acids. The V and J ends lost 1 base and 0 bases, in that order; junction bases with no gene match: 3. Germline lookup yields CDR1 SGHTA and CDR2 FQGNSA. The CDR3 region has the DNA TGTGCCAGCAGCTTAGTAGCGGGAGGCCGCTCCTACAATGAGCAGTTCTTC. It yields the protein CASSLVAGGRSYNEQFF.

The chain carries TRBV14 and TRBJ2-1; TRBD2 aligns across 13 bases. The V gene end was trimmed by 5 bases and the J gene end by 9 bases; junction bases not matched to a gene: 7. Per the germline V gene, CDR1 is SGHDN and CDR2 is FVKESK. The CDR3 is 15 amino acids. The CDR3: CASSERLAGGREQFF. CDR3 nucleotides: TGTGCCAGCAGCGAAAGACTAGCGGGAGGTCGTGAGCAGTTCTTC.

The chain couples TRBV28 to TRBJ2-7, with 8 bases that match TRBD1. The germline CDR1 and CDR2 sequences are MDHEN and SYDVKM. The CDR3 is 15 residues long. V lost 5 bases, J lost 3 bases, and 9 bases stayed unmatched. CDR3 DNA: TGTGCCAGCAGTCCACCGGGACAGGTCGTCTACGAGCAGTACTTC. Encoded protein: CASSPPGQVVYEQYF.

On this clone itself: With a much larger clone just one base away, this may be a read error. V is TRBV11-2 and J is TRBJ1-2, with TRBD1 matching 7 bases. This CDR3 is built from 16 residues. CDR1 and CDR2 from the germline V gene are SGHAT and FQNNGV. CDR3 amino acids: CAGSSPRDSYGYGYTF. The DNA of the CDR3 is TGTGCCGGCAGCTCGCCCCGGGACAGTTATGGCTATGGCTACACCTTC.

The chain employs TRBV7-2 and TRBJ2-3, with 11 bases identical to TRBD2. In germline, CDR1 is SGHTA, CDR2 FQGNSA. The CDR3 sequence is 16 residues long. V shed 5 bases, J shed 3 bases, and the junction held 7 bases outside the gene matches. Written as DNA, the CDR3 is TGTGCCAGCAGCGATGATAGGACTAGCGGGACAGATACGCAGTATTTT. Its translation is CASSDDRTSGTDTQYF. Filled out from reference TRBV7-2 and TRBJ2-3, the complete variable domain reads GAGVSQSPSNKVTEKGKDVELRCDPISGHTALYWYRQSLGQGLEFLIYFQGNSAPDKSGLPSDRFSAERTGGSVSTLTIQRTQQEDSAVYLCASSDDRTSGTDTQYFGPGTRLTVL.

This chain's CDR3 is CASSQGLGGIETQYF. The DNA of the CDR3 is TGCGCCAGCAGCCAAGGACTAGGGGGCATAGAGACCCAGTACTTC. The chain is built from TRBV4-1 and TRBJ2-5; D is perhaps TRBD1 (7 bases). CDR1 and CDR2 from the germline V gene are MGHRA and YSYEKL. The CDR3 runs 15 residues. V was cut by 1 base and J by 4 bases, with 13 bases left in between.

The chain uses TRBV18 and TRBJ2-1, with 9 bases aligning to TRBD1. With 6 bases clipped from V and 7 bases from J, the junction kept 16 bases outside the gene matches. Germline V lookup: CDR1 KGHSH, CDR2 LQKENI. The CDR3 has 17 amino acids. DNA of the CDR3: TGTGCCAGCTCGGGACAGGGTCCTGACGTGCCTACGAATGAGCAGTTCTTC. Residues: CASSGQGPDVPTNEQFF.

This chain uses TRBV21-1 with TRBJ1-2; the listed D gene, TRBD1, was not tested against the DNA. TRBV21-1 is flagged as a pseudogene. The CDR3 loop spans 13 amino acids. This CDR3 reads CASSVTGGYGYTF. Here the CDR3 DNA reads TGTGCCAGCAGCGTGACAGGGGGCTATGGCTACACCTTC.

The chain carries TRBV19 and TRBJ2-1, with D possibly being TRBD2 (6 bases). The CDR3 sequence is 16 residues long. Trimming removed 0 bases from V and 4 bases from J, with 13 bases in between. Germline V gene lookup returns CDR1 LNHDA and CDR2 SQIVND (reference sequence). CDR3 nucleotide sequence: TGTGCCAGTAGTATAGATCGGTCCAGCGGGTACAATGAGCAGTTCTTC. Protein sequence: CASSIDRSSGYNEQFF.

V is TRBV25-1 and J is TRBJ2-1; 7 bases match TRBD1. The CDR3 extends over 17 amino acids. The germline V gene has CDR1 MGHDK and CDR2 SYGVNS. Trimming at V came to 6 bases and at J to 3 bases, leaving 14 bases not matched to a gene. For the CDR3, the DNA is TGTGCCAGCAGCGATACCACGGGACAGAACATCTACAATGAGCAGTTCTTC. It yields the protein CASSDTTGQNIYNEQFF.

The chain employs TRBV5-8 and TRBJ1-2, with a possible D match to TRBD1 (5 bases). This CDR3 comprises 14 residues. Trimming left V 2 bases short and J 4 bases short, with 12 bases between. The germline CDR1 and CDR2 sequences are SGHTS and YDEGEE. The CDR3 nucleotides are TGTGCCAGCAGCTTTGGAGGGGTGACCTATGGCTACACCTTC. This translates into CASSFGGVTYGYTF.

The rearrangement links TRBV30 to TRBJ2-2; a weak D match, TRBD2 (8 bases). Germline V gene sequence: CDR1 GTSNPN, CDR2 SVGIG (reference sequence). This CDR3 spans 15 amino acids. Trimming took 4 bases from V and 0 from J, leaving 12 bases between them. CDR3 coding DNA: TGTGCCTGGAACAGGGGACTAGCGAACACCGGGGAGCTGTTTTTT. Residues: CAWNRGLANTGELFF.

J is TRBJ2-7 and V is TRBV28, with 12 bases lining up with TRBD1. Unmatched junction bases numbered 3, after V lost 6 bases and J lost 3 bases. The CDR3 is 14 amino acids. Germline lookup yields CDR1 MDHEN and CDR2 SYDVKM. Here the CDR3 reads CASRGQGASYEQYF. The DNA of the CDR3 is TGTGCCAGCAGGGGACAGGGGGCGAGCTACGAGCAGTACTTC. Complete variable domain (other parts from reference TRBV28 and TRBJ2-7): DVKVTQSSRYLVKRTGEKVFLECVQDMDHENMFWYRQDPGLGLRLIYFSYDVKMKEKGDIPEGYSVSREKKERFSLILESASTNQTSMYLCASRGQGASYEQYFGPGTRLTVT.

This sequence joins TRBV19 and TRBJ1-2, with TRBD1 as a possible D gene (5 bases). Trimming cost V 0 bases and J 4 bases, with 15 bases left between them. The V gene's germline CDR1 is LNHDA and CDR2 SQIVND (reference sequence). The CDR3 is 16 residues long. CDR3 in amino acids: CASSIDLPGRIYGYTF. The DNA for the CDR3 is TGTGCCAGTAGTATAGATCTTCCGGGGCGCATCTATGGCTACACCTTC.

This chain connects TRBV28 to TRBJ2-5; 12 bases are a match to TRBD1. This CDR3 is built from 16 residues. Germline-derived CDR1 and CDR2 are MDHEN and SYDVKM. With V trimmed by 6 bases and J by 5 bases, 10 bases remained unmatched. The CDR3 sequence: CASSKGQGALGETQYF. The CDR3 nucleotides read TGTGCCAGCAGCAAGGGACAGGGGGCCCTGGGGGAGACCCAGTACTTC.

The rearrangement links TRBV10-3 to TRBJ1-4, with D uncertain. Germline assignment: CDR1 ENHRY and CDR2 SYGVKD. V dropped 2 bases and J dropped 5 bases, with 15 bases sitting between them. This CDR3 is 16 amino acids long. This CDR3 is CAISEPSGRTNEKLFF. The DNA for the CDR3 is TGTGCCATCAGTGAGCCCTCCGGGAGAACCAATGAAAAACTGTTTTTT.